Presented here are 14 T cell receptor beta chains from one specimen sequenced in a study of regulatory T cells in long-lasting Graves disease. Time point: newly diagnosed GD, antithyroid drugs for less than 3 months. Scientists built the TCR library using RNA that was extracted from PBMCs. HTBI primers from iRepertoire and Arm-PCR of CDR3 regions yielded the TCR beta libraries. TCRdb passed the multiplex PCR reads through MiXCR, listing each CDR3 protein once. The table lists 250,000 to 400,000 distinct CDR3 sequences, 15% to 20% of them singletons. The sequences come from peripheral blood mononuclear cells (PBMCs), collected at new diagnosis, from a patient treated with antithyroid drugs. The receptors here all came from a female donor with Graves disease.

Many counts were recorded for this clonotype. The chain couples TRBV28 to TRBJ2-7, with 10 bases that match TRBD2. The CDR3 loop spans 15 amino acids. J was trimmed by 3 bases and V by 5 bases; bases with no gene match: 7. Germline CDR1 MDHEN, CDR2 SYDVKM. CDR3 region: CASSEARTSGYEQYF. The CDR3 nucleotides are TGTGCCAGCAGTGAGGCTCGGACTAGCGGCTACGAGCAGTACTTC. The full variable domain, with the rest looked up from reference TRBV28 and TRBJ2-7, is DVKVTQSSRYLVKRTGEKVFLECVQDMDHENMFWYRQDPGLGLRLIYFSYDVKMKEKGDIPEGYSVSREKKERFSLILESASTNQTSMYLCASSEARTSGYEQYFGPGTRLTVT.

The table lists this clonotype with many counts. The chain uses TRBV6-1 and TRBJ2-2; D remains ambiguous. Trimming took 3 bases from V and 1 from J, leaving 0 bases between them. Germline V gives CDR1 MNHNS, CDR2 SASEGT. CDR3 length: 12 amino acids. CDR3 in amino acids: CASSENTGELFF. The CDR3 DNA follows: TGTGCCAGCAGTGAGAACACCGGGGAGCTGTTTTTT.

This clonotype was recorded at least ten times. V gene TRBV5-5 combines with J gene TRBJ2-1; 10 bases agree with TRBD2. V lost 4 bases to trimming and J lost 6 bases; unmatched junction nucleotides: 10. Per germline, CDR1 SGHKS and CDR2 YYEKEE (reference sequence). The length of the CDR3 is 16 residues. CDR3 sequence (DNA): TGTGCCAGCAGCCTAGCCTCGACTAGCGGGCTCAATGAGCAGTTCTTC. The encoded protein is CASSLASTSGLNEQFF.

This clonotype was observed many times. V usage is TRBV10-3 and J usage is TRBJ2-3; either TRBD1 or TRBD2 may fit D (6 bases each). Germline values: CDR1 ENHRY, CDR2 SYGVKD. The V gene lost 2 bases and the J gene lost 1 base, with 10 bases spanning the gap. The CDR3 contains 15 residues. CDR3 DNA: TGTGCCATCAGTGAGGGGGGGCGCCGCACAGATACGCAGTATTTT. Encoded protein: CAISEGGRRTDTQYF.

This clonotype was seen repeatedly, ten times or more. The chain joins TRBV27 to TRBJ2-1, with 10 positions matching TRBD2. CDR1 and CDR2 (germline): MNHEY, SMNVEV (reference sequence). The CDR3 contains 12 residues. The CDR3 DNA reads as TGTGCGTGTGCTAGCGGGAGCAATGAGCAGTTCTTC. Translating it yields CACASGSNEQFF.

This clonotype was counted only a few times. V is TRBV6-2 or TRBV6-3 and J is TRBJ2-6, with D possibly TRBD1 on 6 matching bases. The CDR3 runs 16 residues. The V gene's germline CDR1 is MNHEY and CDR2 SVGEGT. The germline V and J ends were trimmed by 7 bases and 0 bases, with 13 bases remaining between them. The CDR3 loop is CASTPRGNSGANVLTF. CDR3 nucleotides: TGTGCCAGCACCCCGAGGGGGAACTCTGGGGCCAACGTCCTGACTTTC.

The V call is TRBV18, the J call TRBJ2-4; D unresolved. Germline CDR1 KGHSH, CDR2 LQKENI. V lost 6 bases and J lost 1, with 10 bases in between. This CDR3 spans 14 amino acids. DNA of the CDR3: TGTGCCAGCTCCCGCGGAAAGGCCAAAAACATTCAGTACTTC. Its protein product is CASSRGKAKNIQYF.

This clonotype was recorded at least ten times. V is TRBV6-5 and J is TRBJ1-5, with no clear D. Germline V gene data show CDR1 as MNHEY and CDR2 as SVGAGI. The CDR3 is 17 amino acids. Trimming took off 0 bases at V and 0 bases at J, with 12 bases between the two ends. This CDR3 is CASSYSTGRYSNQPQHF. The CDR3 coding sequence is TGTGCCAGCAGTTACTCGACTGGCAGATATAGCAATCAGCCCCAGCATTTT.

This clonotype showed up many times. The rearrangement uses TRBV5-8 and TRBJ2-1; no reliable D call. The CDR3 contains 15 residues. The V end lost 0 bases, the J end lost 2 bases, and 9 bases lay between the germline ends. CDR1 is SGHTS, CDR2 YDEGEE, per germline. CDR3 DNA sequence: TGTGCCAGCAGCTTGGTGTTGGTTACCTACAATGAGCAGTTCTTC. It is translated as CASSLVLVTYNEQFF.

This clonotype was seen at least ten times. CDR3 coding DNA: TGTGCCAGTAGTACTAGCAGTTACGAGCAGTACTTC. Translating it yields CASSTSSYEQYF. The V gene is TRBV2, the J gene TRBJ2-7, with a possible D match to TRBD2 (6 bases). Germline V gene sequence: CDR1 SNHLY, CDR2 FYNNEI. The CDR3 is 12 amino acids. V lost 9 bases to trimming and J lost 4 bases, with 13 bases between them.

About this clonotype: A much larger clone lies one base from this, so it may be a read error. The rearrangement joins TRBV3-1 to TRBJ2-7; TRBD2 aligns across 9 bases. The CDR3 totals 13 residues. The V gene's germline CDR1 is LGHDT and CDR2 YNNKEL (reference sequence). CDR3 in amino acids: CSSSQLAGVEQYF. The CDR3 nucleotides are TGTTCCAGCAGCCAACTAGCGGGTGTCGAGCAGTACTTC.

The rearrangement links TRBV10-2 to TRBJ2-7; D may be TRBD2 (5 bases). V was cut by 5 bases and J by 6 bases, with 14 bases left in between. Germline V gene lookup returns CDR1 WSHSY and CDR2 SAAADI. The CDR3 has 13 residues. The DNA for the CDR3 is TGCGCCAGCAGTCAGAGGGCCGGTGGCGAGCAGTACTTC. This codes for CASSQRAGGEQYF.

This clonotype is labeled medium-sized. The CDR3 nucleotides read TGTGCCAGCAGCTTAGGCGGCCATGAGCAGTTCTTC. Translating gives CASSLGGHEQFF. The V gene is TRBV11-2, the J gene TRBJ2-1; D is undetermined. With 1 base removed from V and 8 bases from J, the gap between germline ends came to 6 bases. Germline V gene sequence: CDR1 SGHAT, CDR2 FQNNGV. The CDR3 covers 12 residues.

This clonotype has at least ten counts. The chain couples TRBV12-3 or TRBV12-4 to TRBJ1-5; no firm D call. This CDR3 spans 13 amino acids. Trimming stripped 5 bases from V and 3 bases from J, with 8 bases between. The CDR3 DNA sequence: TGTGCCAGCAGTCTAGGCCCCAATCAGCCCCAGCATTTT. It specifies CASSLGPNQPQHF.